The 8 T cell receptor beta chains presented below share a single source sample, sequenced in a study of T cell responses to AZD1222 COVID-19 vaccine (dated by TCRdb to the early 2020s). Libraries were built with the immunoSEQ multiplex PCR assay. TCRdb took this table from immuneACCESS and kept in-frame rearrangements with V and J called. Such tables lack part of the clones; where checked against another copy, unresolved V genes explain under half of the gap, and the rest is unexplained. The sample table lists 120,000 or so clones, over 75% of them with a count of one. The ten largest clones add up to roughly a tenth of the sample. Interpreted using the paper, the time point label stands for: baseline before first vaccination. Sequencing used peripheral blood, obtained on day 0 of AZD1222 vaccination. Source of these receptors: an adult in good health.

J is TRBJ1-2 and V is TRBV4-3, with D unclear. Trimming pared 0 bases from V and 5 bases from J, leaving 13 bases between. Looked up from germline, CDR1 is LGHNA and CDR2 is YSLEER. CDR3 length: 15 residues. The CDR3 region has the DNA TGCGCCAGCAGCCAAGACTTCCTTACCGCATATGGCTACACCTTC. Its translation: CASSQDFLTAYGYTF.

This clone has just one count. The chain is built from TRBV15 and TRBJ1-1, with unresolved D. V was clipped by 1 base and J by 0 bases, with 12 bases between them. Looked up from germline, CDR1 is LNHNV and CDR2 is YYDKDF (reference sequence). The CDR3 contains 16 residues. The CDR3 DNA is TGTGCCACCAGCAGAGGAGGAGCAGTCATGAACACTGAAGCTTTCTTT. This codes for CATSRGGAVMNTEAFF.

This clone came up a few times. The chain joins TRBV19 to TRBJ2-7, with D tentatively TRBD1 or TRBD2 (5 bases each). There are 14 residues in the CDR3. From germline, CDR1 is LNHDA and CDR2 SQIVND (reference sequence). With 7 bases removed from V and 4 bases from J, the gap between germline ends came to 17 bases. The CDR3 DNA reads as TGTGCCAGTATGCCGAGGGGTGGACCTTACGAGCAGTACTTC. This translates into CASMPRGGPYEQYF.

This sequence joins TRBV12-3 or TRBV12-4 and TRBJ1-1; D unresolved. The V end was cut by 3 bases, the J end by 1 base, with 6 bases between. The CDR3 covers 13 residues. CDR3 sequence (DNA): TGTGCCAGCAGTTTGGCTGCGAACACTGAAGCTTTCTTT. This codes for CASSLAANTEAFF.

This clone has more than one count but fewer than ten. This chain joins TRBV3-1 (or the pseudogene TRBV3-2) and TRBJ1-4; 8 nucleotides agree with TRBD1. Germline CDR1 and CDR2: LGHDT and YNNKEL (reference sequence). The CDR3 has 12 amino acids. The V and J ends lost 5 bases and 8 bases, in that order; junction bases with no gene match: 1. CDR3 coding DNA: TGTGCCAGCAGCAACAGGGGGGAAAAACTGTTTTTT. This encodes CASSNRGEKLFF.

The chain employs TRBV7-2 and TRBJ2-7; D not resolved. The germline V gene encodes CDR1 SGHTA and CDR2 FQGNSA. V lost 0 bases, J lost 0 bases, and 9 bases lay in between. This CDR3 comprises 15 residues. CDR3 region: CASSLARTSSYEQYF. The CDR3 DNA reads TGTGCCAGCAGCTTAGCCAGGACGAGCTCCTACGAGCAGTACTTC.

V usage is TRBV28 and J usage is TRBJ2-4, with 7 bases matching TRBD2. V was clipped by 5 bases and J by 1 base; unmatched bases: 5. There are 15 residues in the CDR3. Germline V gene sequence: CDR1 MDHEN, CDR2 SYDVKM. The CDR3 DNA is TGTGCCAGCAGTGAGACTAGCACGGCCAAAAACATTCAGTACTTC. Encoded protein: CASSETSTAKNIQYF. Based on the CDR3 plus reference TRBV28 and TRBJ2-4, the full variable domain is DVKVTQSSRYLVKRTGEKVFLECVQDMDHENMFWYRQDPGLGLRLIYFSYDVKMKEKGDIPEGYSVSREKKERFSLILESASTNQTSMYLCASSETSTAKNIQYFGAGTRLSVL.

The CDR3 region has the DNA TGTGCCAGCAGTCATCCTACTACCTCCTACGAGCAGTACTTC. Residues: CASSHPTTSYEQYF. This chain joins TRBV28 and TRBJ2-7; no definite D call. V shed 5 bases and J shed 0 bases, with 11 bases lying between them. Per germline, CDR1 MDHEN and CDR2 SYDVKM. There are 14 residues in the CDR3.